These 31 T cell receptor beta chains share one sample of origin, sequenced in a study of T cell responses to AZD1222 COVID-19 vaccine. TCRdb's copy holds only in-frame clones and misses some; the assay was immunoSEQ multiplex PCR. The sample yields approximately 150,000 clones, 85% to 95% seen once. The sequences come from peripheral blood, collected on day 0 of AZD1222 vaccination. The receptors shown here come from an adult in good health.

The V and J genes are TRBV5-1 and TRBJ2-7, with 8 bases fitting TRBD1. V lost 0 bases and J lost 5; bases outside the gene matches: 4. This CDR3 contains 14 residues. Germline V CDR1 and CDR2: SGHRS, YFSETQ. CDR3 coding DNA: TGCGCCAGCAGCTTGGGACAGGGGAACCACGAGCAGTACTTC. Translating it yields CASSLGQGNHEQYF.

The CDR3 is CASSQGTGGRDTQYF. CDR3 in DNA: TGTGCCAGCAGCCAAGGGACAGGGGGCAGAGATACGCAGTATTTT. The chain combines TRBV3-1 (or the pseudogene TRBV3-2) with TRBJ2-3; TRBD1 matches at 11 bases. CDR1 and CDR2 from the germline V gene are LGHDT and YNNKEL (reference sequence). V was clipped by 1 base and J by 5 bases; unmatched bases: 2. The CDR3 contains 15 residues.

The genes are TRBV6-5 and TRBJ2-5; TRBD2 might be the D (7 bases). The CDR3 is 14 residues long. V lost 10 bases and J 2 bases, leaving 17 bases between the germline ends. Germline V gene data show CDR1 as MNHEY and CDR2 as SVGAGI. DNA of the CDR3: TGTGCCACCAAAGGAGAGGGGGGGCAAGAGACCCAGTACTTC. Translated, it gives CATKGEGGQETQYF.

J is TRBJ1-1 and V is TRBV7-9; D not resolved. CDR1 and CDR2 from the germline V gene are SEHNR and FQNEAQ (reference sequence). V was trimmed by 1 base and J by 6 bases, leaving 6 bases between them. This CDR3 contains 12 residues. Here the CDR3 reads CASSLGSAEAFF. CDR3 in DNA: TGTGCCAGCAGCTTAGGGTCCGCTGAAGCTTTCTTT. Based on the CDR3 plus reference TRBV7-9 and TRBJ1-1, the full variable domain is DTGVSQNPRHKITKRGQNVTFRCDPISEHNRLYWYRQTLGQGPEFLTYFQNEAQLEKSRLLSDRFSAERPKGSFSTLEIQRTEQGDSAMYLCASSLGSAEAFFGQGTRLTVV.

The V and J genes are TRBV18 and TRBJ2-3; 12 nucleotides align to TRBD2. The germline V gene encodes CDR1 KGHSH and CDR2 LQKENI. V lost 5 bases and J lost 3; bases outside the gene matches: 6. The CDR3 extends over 16 amino acids. The CDR3: CASSATSGGWTDTQYF. The CDR3 coding sequence is TGTGCCAGCTCAGCGACTAGCGGGGGTTGGACAGATACGCAGTATTTT.

CDR3 bases: TGTGCCAGCAGTTATCTAGGGTACACTGAAGCTTTCTTT. It is translated as CASSYLGYTEAFF. This chain joins TRBV6-5 and TRBJ1-1; D remains ambiguous. CDR1 MNHEY and CDR2 SVGAGI come from the germline V gene. With 3 bases removed from V and 3 bases from J, the gap between germline ends came to 8 bases. The CDR3 has 13 amino acids.

The chain uses TRBV10-3 and TRBJ2-7; no clear D gene. Germline-derived CDR1 and CDR2 are ENHRY and SYGVKD. The V gene lost 0 bases and the J gene lost 1 base, with 7 bases spanning the gap. This CDR3 spans 14 amino acids. As DNA, the CDR3 is TGTGCCATCAGTGAGTCCGGCACGTCCTACGAGCAGTACTTC. Residues: CAISESGTSYEQYF.

This chain links TRBV2 with TRBJ2-2; 8 positions agree with TRBD1. V dropped 7 bases and J dropped 1; count of bases not matched to a gene: 8. CDR3 length equals 16 residues. The germline gives CDR1 SNHLY, CDR2 FYNNEI. The DNA for the CDR3 is TGTGCCAGCAAACCCTTCGGGACAGGGAACACCGGGGAGCTGTTTTTT. This translates into CASKPFGTGNTGELFF. Full variable domain (remainder filled in from reference TRBV2 and TRBJ2-2): EPEVTQTPSHQVTQMGQEVILRCVPISNHLYFYWYRQILGQKVEFLVSFYNNEISEKSEIFDDQFSVERPDGSNFTLKIRSTKLEDSAMYFCASKPFGTGNTGELFFGEGSRLTVL.

The chain recombines TRBV25-1 with TRBJ1-2; possible D gene TRBD1, 5 bases. The length of the CDR3 is 14 residues. Germline lookup yields CDR1 MGHDK and CDR2 SYGVNS. V was trimmed by 2 bases and J by 5 bases, leaving 12 bases between them. The CDR3 region has the DNA TGTGCCAGCAGTGAAGGGGGGTCCGCGTATGGCTACACCTTC. It codes for CASSEGGSAYGYTF.

This chain joins TRBV30 and TRBJ1-6; no definite D call. V shed 1 base and J shed 0 bases, with 4 bases lying between them. The CDR3 covers 14 residues. Germline assignment: CDR1 GTSNPN and CDR2 SVGIG (reference sequence). The CDR3 sequence: CAWSAASYNSPLHF. DNA of the CDR3: TGTGCCTGGAGTGCGGCCTCCTATAATTCACCCCTCCACTTT.

For the CDR3, the DNA is TGTGCCAGCAGTTTTAGGGGAGGGGACGAGCAGTACTTC. Translation: CASSFRGGDEQYF. J is TRBJ2-7 and V is TRBV12-3 or TRBV12-4; 7 bases line up with TRBD2. This CDR3 region has 13 residues. V trimming: 3 bases; J trimming: 5 bases; junction bases outside the gene matches: 4.

The V call is TRBV5-1, the J call TRBJ2-3; perhaps TRBD2 as D (6 bases). The germline V gene has CDR1 SGHRS and CDR2 YFSETQ. The V gene lost 0 bases and the J gene lost 7 bases, with 15 bases spanning the gap. The CDR3 length is 15 residues. Here the CDR3 reads CASSLAGLPTNTQYF. The CDR3 region has the DNA TGCGCCAGCAGCTTGGCTGGACTACCCACGAATACGCAGTATTTT.

This rearrangement joins TRBV7-2 to TRBJ1-1; D remains ambiguous. This CDR3 spans 14 amino acids. CDR1 is SGHTA, CDR2 FQGNSA, per germline. The V end was cut by 3 bases, the J end by 2 bases, with 10 bases between. The CDR3 DNA follows: TGTGCCAGCAGCTTTAGGCAGGAAAACACTGAAGCTTTCTTT. This gives the protein CASSFRQENTEAFF.

The rearrangement joins TRBV15 to TRBJ1-3, with no clear D. V was trimmed by 0 bases and J by 4 bases, leaving 10 bases between them. CDR1 LNHNV and CDR2 YYDKDF come from the germline V gene (reference sequence). This CDR3 contains 15 residues. CDR3 DNA sequence: TGTGCCACCAGCAGAGATAGTGCCGTAGGAAACACCATATATTTT. It yields the protein CATSRDSAVGNTIYF.

V gene TRBV7-2 combines with J gene TRBJ1-2; D is perhaps TRBD1 (5 bases). The CDR3 is 14 residues long. V dropped 5 bases and J dropped 6 bases, with 16 bases sitting between them. Looked up from germline, CDR1 is SGHTA and CDR2 is FQGNSA. Here the CDR3 DNA reads TGTGCCAGCAGCCCGCCGCCAGGGCTGAATGGCTACACCTTC. Translated: CASSPPPGLNGYTF.

This chain links TRBV4-1 with TRBJ1-1; D call uncertain. CDR3 length equals 14 residues. CDR1 and CDR2 from the germline V gene are MGHRA and YSYEKL. The V end was cut by 1 base, the J end by 4 bases, with 10 bases between. CDR3 in DNA: TGCGCCAGCAGCCAAGGATCCAGAAGCACTGAAGCTTTCTTT. It translates to CASSQGSRSTEAFF.

This rearrangement joins TRBV7-8 to TRBJ1-4, with a tentative D call TRBD1 (6 bases). The germline V gene encodes CDR1 SGHVS and CDR2 FQNEAQ. This CDR3 spans 16 amino acids. Between the trimmed V and J ends, which lost 2 bases and 5 bases, there was a span of 15 bases. Written as DNA, the CDR3 is TGTGCCAGCAGCTTACGGGACACGACCGGCAATGAAAAACTGTTTTTT. The encoded protein is CASSLRDTTGNEKLFF.

J is TRBJ1-3 and V is TRBV10-3; D call uncertain. Between the trimmed V and J ends, which lost 0 bases and 2 bases, there was a span of 11 bases. CDR1 and CDR2 (germline): ENHRY, SYGVKD. This CDR3 comprises 16 residues. The CDR3 here is CAISESGRGTGNTIYF. For the CDR3, the DNA is TGTGCCATCAGTGAGTCGGGAAGAGGAACTGGAAACACCATATATTTT.

The chain combines TRBV7-2 with TRBJ1-2; TRBD1 agrees at 12 bases. The CDR3 is 16 amino acids. The V gene's germline CDR1 is SGHTA and CDR2 FQGNSA. V lost 4 bases to trimming and J lost 7 bases; unmatched junction nucleotides: 10. This chain's CDR3 is CASSWGQGAPLVGYTF. The CDR3 DNA is TGTGCCAGCAGCTGGGGACAGGGGGCGCCCCTCGTTGGCTACACCTTC.

The chain has TRBV10-3 and TRBJ1-6, with D uncertain. Trimming shortened V by 8 bases and J by 0 bases, and 5 bases separated the two germline ends. CDR1 and CDR2 (germline): ENHRY, SYGVKD. The CDR3 spans 13 residues. The CDR3 here is CAIGSSYNSPLHF. Here the CDR3 DNA reads TGTGCCATCGGAAGCTCCTATAATTCACCCCTCCACTTT.

The CDR3 coding sequence is TGTGCCAGCAGTGAAGAGTTCCGGTCCTATGGCTACACCTTC. This codes for CASSEEFRSYGYTF. The chain links TRBV6-1 to TRBJ1-2; D is uncertain. The CDR3 runs to 14 residues. V lost 1 base, J lost 4 bases, and 10 bases lay in between. From germline, CDR1 is MNHNS and CDR2 SASEGT.

The count of this clone is one. The chain couples TRBV5-6 to TRBJ1-2; 8 bases are shared with TRBD1. J was trimmed by 4 bases and V by 2 bases; bases with no gene match: 7. This CDR3 spans 15 amino acids. Per the germline V gene, CDR1 is SGHDT and CDR2 is YYEEEE. CDR3 nucleotide sequence: TGTGCCAGCAGCTTCGACAGGGGCCTCGTCTATGGCTACACCTTC. Protein sequence: CASSFDRGLVYGYTF.

This chain joins TRBV4-2 and TRBJ1-2; D unresolved. CDR1 and CDR2 from the germline V gene are LGHNA and YNFKEQ. V gave up 0 bases and J gave up 3 bases, with 11 bases separating them. This CDR3 contains 15 residues. The CDR3 protein is CASSQDHTGYYGYTF. The CDR3 bases are TGTGCCAGCAGCCAAGATCATACGGGTTACTATGGCTACACCTTC.

This clone was seen only once. The V call is TRBV9, the J call TRBJ2-1, with 11 bases that match TRBD2. Trimming cost V 4 bases and J 4 bases; bases outside gene matches: 4. The germline V gene has CDR1 SGDLS and CDR2 YYNGEE. The CDR3 extends over 15 amino acids. CDR3 sequence (DNA): TGTGCCAGCAGCACCCGACTAGCGGGGTACAATGAGCAGTTCTTC. Residues: CASSTRLAGYNEQFF.

The J gene is TRBJ2-7, the V gene TRBV11-3, with D uncertain. V was shortened by 3 bases and J by 7 bases, with 16 bases between the two germline ends. The CDR3 covers 14 residues. Germline V gene lookup returns CDR1 SGHNT and CDR2 YENEEA. The CDR3 nucleotides are TGTGCCAGCAGCTTTAAAACCTACATGTGGGAGCAGTACTTC. Amino acid sequence: CASSFKTYMWEQYF.

The J gene is TRBJ2-7, the V gene TRBV18, with TRBD1 matching 8 bases. This CDR3 comprises 15 residues. V lost 3 bases to trimming and J lost 3 bases; unmatched junction nucleotides: 7. Germline CDR1 reads KGHSH; CDR2 reads LQKENI. CDR3 in amino acids: CASSPRTGINYEQYF. DNA of the CDR3: TGTGCCAGCTCACCGCGGACAGGGATCAACTACGAGCAGTACTTC.

The CDR3, as DNA: TGTGCCAGTAGTGTGACAGCGGGGGGAGAGCAGTTCTTC. It translates to CASSVTAGGEQFF. The J gene is TRBJ2-1, the V gene TRBV19; 9 nucleotides match TRBD2. CDR3 length equals 13 residues. CDR1 LNHDA and CDR2 SQIVND come from the germline V gene (reference sequence). J was trimmed by 10 bases and V by 5 bases; bases with no gene match: 6.

V usage is TRBV14 and J usage is TRBJ1-3, with 8 bases identical to TRBD1. V gave up 3 bases and J gave up 2 bases; unmatched junction bases: 6. CDR1 and CDR2 (germline): SGHDN, FVKESK. The CDR3 has 16 residues. CDR3 in amino acids: CASSHLDRGTGNTIYF. The CDR3 region has the DNA TGTGCCAGCAGCCACCTAGACAGGGGTACTGGAAACACCATATATTTT.

This clone showed up just once. This chain uses TRBV6-5 with TRBJ2-5, with D tentatively TRBD2 (7 bases). Germline assignment: CDR1 MNHEY and CDR2 SVGAGI. The V end lost 5 bases, the J end lost 7 bases, and 17 bases lay between the germline ends. The CDR3 is 14 residues long. CDR3 DNA sequence: TGTGCCAGCAGTCCCATGGGGGGGCCTGGGACCCAGTACTTC. It is translated as CASSPMGGPGTQYF.

The rearrangement uses TRBV7-9 and TRBJ2-4; TRBD2 might be the D (5 bases). CDR1 and CDR2 (germline): SEHNR, FQNEAQ (reference sequence). V dropped 1 base and J dropped 6 bases, with 10 bases sitting between them. The CDR3 covers 14 residues. CDR3 region: CASSLGGELNIQYF. The CDR3 DNA reads TGTGCCAGCAGCTTAGGGGGAGAGCTAAACATTCAGTACTTC.

The chain joins TRBV6-5 to TRBJ1-1, with 9 bases matching TRBD1. Germline V CDR1 and CDR2: MNHEY, SVGAGI. The junction had 7 bases not matched to a gene; V was cut back by 7 bases and J by 4 bases. This CDR3 is built from 14 residues. The CDR3 coding sequence is TGTGCCAGCAACCTCCGGGACAGGGCCACTGAAGCTTTCTTT. Amino acids: CASNLRDRATEAFF.